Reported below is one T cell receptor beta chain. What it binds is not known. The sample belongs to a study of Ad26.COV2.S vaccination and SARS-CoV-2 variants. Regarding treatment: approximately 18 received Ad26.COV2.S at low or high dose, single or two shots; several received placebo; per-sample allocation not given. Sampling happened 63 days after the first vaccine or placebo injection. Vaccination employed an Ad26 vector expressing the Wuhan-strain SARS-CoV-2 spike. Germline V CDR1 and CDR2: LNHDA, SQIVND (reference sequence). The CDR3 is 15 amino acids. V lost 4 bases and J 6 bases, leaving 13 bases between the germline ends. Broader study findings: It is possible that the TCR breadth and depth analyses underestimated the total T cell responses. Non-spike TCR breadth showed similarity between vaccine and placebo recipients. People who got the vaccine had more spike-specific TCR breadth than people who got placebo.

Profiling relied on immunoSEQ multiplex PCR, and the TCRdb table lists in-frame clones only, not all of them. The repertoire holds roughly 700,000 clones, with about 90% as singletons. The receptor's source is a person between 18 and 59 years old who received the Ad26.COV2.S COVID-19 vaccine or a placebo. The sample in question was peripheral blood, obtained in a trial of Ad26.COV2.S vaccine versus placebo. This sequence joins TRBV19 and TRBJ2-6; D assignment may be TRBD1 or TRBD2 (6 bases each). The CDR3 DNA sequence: TGTGCCAGTAGTAGCGAGGGGGGTGCGGCCAACGTCCTGACTTTC. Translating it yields CASSSEGGAANVLTF.